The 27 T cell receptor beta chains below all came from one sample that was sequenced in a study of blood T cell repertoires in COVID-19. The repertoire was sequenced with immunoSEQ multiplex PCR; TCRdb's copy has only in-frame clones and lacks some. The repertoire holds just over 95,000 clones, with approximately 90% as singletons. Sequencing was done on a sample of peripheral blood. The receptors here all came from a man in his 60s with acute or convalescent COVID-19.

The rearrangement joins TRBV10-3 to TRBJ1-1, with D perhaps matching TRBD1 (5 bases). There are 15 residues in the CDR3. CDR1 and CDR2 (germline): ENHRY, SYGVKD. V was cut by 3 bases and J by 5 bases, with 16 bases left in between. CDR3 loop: CAISDSGHLRTEAFF. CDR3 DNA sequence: TGTGCCATCAGTGATTCAGGACACCTTCGAACTGAAGCTTTCTTT.

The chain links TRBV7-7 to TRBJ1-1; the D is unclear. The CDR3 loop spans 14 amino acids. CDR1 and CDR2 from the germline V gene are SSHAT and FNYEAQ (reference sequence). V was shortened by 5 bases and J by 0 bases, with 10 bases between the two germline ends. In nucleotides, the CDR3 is TGTGCCAGCAGCGCCCTGGGCATGAACACTGAAGCTTTCTTT. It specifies CASSALGMNTEAFF.

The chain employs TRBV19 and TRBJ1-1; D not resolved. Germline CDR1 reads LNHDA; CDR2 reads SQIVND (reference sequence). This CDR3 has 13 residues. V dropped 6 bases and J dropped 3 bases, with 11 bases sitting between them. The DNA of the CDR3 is TGTGCCAGTAGCGGCGGGTTGTACACTGAAGCTTTCTTT. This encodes CASSGGLYTEAFF.

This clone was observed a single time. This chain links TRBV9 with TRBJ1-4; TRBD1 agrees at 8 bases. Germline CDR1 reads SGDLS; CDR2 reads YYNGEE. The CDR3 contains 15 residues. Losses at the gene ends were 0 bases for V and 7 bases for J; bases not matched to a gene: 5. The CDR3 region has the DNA TGTGCCAGCAGCGTAGGACAGGGGCTTATTGAAAAACTGTTTTTT. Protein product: CASSVGQGLIEKLFF.

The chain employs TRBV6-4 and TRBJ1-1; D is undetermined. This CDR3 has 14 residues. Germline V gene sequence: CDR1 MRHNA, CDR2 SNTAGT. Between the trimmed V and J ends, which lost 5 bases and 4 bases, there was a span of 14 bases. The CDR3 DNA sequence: TGTGCCAGCAGTTCTGGGAGCCCCGGCACTGAAGCTTTCTTT. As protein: CASSSGSPGTEAFF.

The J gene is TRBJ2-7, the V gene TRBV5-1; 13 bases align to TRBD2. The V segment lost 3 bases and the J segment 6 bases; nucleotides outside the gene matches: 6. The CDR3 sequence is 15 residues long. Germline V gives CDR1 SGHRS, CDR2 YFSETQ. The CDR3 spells CASSSTSGGAGEQYF. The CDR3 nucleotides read TGCGCCAGCAGCTCAACTAGCGGGGGGGCCGGCGAGCAGTACTTC.

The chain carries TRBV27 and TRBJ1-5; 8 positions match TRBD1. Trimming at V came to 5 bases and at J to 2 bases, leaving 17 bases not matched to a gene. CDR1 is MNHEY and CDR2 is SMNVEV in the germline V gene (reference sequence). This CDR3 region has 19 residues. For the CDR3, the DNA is TGTGCCAGCAGTCTCACCGGGACAGGATTCGACGATCGCAATCAGCCCCAGCATTTT. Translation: CASSLTGTGFDDRNQPQHF.

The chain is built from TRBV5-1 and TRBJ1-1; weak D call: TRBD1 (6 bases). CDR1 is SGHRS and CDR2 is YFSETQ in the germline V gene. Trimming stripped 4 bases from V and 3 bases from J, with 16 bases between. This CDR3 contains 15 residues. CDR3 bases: TGCGCCAGCAGCCGAACAGGGTATGGAGACACTGAAGCTTTCTTT. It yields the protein CASSRTGYGDTEAFF.

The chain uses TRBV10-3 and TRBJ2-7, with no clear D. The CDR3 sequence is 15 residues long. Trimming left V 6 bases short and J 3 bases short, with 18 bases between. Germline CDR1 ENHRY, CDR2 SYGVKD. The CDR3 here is CAISDLPRGIYEQYF. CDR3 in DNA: TGTGCCATCAGCGATCTGCCCAGAGGAATCTACGAGCAGTACTTC.

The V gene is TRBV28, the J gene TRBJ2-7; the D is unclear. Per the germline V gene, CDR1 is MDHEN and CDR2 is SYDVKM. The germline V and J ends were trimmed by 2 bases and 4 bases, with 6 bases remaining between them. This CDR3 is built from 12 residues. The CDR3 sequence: CASSLNRYEQYV. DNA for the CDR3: TGTGCCAGCAGTTTAAACAGATACGAGCAGTACGTC.

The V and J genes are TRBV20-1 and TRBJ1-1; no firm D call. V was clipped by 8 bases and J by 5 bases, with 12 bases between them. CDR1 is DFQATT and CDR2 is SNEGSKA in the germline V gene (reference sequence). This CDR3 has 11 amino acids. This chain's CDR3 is CSRWAGTEAFF. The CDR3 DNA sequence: TGCAGTCGGTGGGCTGGGACTGAAGCTTTCTTT.

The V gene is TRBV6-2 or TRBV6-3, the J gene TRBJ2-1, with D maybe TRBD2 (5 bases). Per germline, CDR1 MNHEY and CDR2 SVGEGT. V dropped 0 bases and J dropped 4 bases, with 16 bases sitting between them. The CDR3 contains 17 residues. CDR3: CASSYSAPVGLYNEQFF. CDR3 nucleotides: TGTGCCAGCAGTTACTCGGCCCCTGTCGGACTTTACAATGAGCAGTTCTTC.

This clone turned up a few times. The CDR3 loop is CASSQTGLTNYGYTF. CDR3 nucleotide sequence: TGTGCCAGCAGTCAGACAGGACTTACTAACTATGGCTACACCTTC. The chain combines TRBV2 with TRBJ1-2, with D maybe TRBD1 (6 bases). The CDR3 totals 15 residues. Germline-derived CDR1 and CDR2 are SNHLY and FYNNEI. Trimming removed 5 bases from V and 0 bases from J, with 13 bases in between.

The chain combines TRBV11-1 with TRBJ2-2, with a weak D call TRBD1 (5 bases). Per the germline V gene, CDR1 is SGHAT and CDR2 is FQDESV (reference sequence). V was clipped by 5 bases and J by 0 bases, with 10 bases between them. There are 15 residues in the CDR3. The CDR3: CASSPDRTNTGELFF. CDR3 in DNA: TGTGCCAGCAGCCCTGACAGAACGAACACCGGGGAGCTGTTTTTT.

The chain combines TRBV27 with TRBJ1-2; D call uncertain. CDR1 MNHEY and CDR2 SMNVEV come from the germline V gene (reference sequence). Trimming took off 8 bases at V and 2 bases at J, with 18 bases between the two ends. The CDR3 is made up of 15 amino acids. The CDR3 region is CASALRGSLNYGYTF. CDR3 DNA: TGTGCCAGCGCCCTCCGTGGCAGTCTCAACTATGGCTACACCTTC.

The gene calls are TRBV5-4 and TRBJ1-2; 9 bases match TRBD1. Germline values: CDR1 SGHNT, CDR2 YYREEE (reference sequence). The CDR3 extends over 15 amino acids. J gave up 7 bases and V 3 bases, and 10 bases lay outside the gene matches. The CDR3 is CASSSLTGGLGGYTF. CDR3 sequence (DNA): TGTGCCAGCAGCTCCTTAACAGGGGGCCTAGGTGGCTACACCTTC. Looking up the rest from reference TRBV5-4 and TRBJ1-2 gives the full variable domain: ETGVTQSPTHLIKTRGQQVTLRCSSQSGHNTVSWYQQALGQGPQFIFQYYREEENGRGNFPPRFSGLQFPNYSSELNVNALELDDSALYLCASSSLTGGLGGYTFGSGTRLTVV.

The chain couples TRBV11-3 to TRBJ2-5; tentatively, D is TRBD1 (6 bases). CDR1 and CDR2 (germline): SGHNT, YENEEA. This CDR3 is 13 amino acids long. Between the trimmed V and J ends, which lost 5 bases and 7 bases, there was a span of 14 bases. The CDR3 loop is CASSLNRDGTQYF. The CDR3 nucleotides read TGTGCCAGCAGCCTTAACAGGGACGGGACCCAGTACTTC.

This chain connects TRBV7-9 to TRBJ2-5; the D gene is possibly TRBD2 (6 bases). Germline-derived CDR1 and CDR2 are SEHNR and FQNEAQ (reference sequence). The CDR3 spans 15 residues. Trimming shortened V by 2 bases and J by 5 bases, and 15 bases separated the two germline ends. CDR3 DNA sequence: TGTGCCAGCAGCTTAAGGGACGGAGGGTGGGAGACCCAGTACTTC. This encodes CASSLRDGGWETQYF.

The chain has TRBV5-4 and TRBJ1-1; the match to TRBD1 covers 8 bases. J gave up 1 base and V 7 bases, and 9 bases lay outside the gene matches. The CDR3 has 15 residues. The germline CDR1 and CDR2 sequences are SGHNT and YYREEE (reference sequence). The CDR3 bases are TGTGCCAGCGGACTATCCGGGACAGGGAACACTGAAGCTTTCTTT. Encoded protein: CASGLSGTGNTEAFF.

The CDR3 DNA follows: TGTGCCAGCAGTTTGGCAGGGGTGGGAGCTTTCTTT. As protein: CASSLAGVGAFF. The V call is TRBV12-3 or TRBV12-4, the J call TRBJ1-1, with D maybe TRBD1 (6 bases). V lost 3 bases and J lost 10, with 12 bases in between. This CDR3 is built from 12 residues.

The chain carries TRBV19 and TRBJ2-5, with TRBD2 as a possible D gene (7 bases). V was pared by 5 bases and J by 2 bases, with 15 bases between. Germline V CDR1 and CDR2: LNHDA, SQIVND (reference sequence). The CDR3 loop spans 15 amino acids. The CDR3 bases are TGTGCCAGTAGTCTGCGGGGGCGATCACAAGAGACCCAGTACTTC. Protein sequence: CASSLRGRSQETQYF.

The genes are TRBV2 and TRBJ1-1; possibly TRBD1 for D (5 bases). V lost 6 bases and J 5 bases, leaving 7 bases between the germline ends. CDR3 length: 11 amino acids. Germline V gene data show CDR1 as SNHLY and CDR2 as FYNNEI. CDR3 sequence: CASRAGTEAFF. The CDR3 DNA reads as TGTGCCAGCAGGGCAGGGACTGAAGCTTTCTTT.

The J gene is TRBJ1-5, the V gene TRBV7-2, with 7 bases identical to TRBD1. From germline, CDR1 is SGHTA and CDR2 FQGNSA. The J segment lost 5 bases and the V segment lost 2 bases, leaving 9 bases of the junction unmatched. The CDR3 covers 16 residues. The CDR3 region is CASSLTAAGGYQPQHF. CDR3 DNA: TGTGCCAGCAGCTTAACGGCGGCAGGGGGGTATCAGCCCCAGCATTTT.

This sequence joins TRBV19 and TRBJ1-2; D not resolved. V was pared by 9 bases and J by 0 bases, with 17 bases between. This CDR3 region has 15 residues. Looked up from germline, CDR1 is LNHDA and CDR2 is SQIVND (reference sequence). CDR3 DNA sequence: TGTGCCAGCTTACGCCCCGACTATTCTAACTATGGCTACACCTTC. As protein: CASLRPDYSNYGYTF.

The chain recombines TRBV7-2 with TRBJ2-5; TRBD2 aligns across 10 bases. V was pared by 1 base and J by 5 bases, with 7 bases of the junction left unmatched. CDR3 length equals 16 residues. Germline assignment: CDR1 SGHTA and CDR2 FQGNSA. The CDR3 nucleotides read TGTGCCAGCAGCTTAGTGCAGCGGGGGGGCCATGAGACCCAGTACTTC. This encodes CASSLVQRGGHETQYF. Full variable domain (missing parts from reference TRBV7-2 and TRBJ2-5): GAGVSQSPSNKVTEKGKDVELRCDPISGHTALYWYRQSLGQGLEFLIYFQGNSAPDKSGLPSDRFSAERTGGSVSTLTIQRTQQEDSAVYLCASSLVQRGGHETQYFGPGTRLLVL.

CDR3 bases: TGTGCCAGCAGCCGGGACAGGCTAGAGACCCAGTACTTC. Translating gives CASSRDRLETQYF. The chain has TRBV3-1 (or the pseudogene TRBV3-2) and TRBJ2-5, with 8 positions matching TRBD1. CDR1 is LGHDT, CDR2 YNNKEL, per germline (reference sequence). There are 13 residues in the CDR3. J was trimmed by 4 bases and V by 4 bases; bases with no gene match: 2.

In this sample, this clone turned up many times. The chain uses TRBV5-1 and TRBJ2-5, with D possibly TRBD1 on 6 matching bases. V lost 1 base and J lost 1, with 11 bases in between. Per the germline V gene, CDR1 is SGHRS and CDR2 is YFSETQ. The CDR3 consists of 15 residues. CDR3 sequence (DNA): TGCGCCAGCAGCTTGACAGGGTCGGCCCAAGAGACCCAGTACTTC. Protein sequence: CASSLTGSAQETQYF.